These 11 T cell receptor beta chains were all obtained from the same sample, sequenced in a study of blood T cell repertoires in COVID-19. Repertoires were generated with immunoSEQ multiplex PCR, while TCRdb's copy carries only in-frame clones and drops some. The sample has about 170,000 clones, around nine tenths seen once. The sample was peripheral blood. The receptors stem from a woman older than 75 with COVID-19, enrolled during active disease.

The chain couples TRBV28 to TRBJ2-1, with 8 bases lining up with TRBD2. Germline values: CDR1 MDHEN, CDR2 SYDVKM. The CDR3 spans 15 residues. V lost 6 bases to trimming and J lost 2 bases; unmatched junction nucleotides: 6. The CDR3 DNA reads TGTGCCAGCAGCTCCAGCGGGGGACCCTACAATGAGCAGTTCTTC. Its protein is CASSSSGGPYNEQFF.

Here the CDR3 reads CASSLGQGAAYEQYF. DNA of the CDR3: TGTGCCAGCAGCCTAGGACAGGGGGCAGCTTACGAGCAGTACTTC. J is TRBJ2-7 and V is TRBV5-5, with 11 nucleotides matching TRBD1. Germline CDR1 and CDR2: SGHKS and YYEKEE (reference sequence). This CDR3 contains 15 residues. J lost 4 bases, V lost 4 bases, and 7 bases had no gene match.

This sequence joins TRBV6-5 and TRBJ1-5; 10 bases line up with TRBD1. J lost 4 bases, V lost 9 bases, and 9 bases had no gene match. Germline V lookup: CDR1 MNHEY, CDR2 SVGAGI. The CDR3 sequence is 15 residues long. The CDR3 DNA follows: TGTGCCAGTCGTCGACAGGGGGCTAAGAATCAGCCCCAGCATTTT. Its protein is CASRRQGAKNQPQHF.

A single count supports this clone. The rearrangement uses TRBV5-5 and TRBJ1-1; D unclear. The CDR3 has 12 residues. V lost 4 bases and J lost 0, with 4 bases in between. Germline lookup yields CDR1 SGHKS and CDR2 YYEKEE (reference sequence). CDR3 in amino acids: CASSPMNTEAFF. CDR3 bases: TGTGCCAGCAGCCCAATGAACACTGAAGCTTTCTTT. Variable domain in full (rest from reference TRBV5-5 and TRBJ1-1): DAGVTQSPTHLIKTRGQQVTLRCSPISGHKSVSWYQQVLGQGPQFIFQYYEKEERGRGNFPDRFSARQFPNYSSELNVNALLLGDSALYLCASSPMNTEAFFGQGTRLTVV.

The chain recombines TRBV6-1 with TRBJ2-1; 10 bases are a match to TRBD2. The ends lost 2 bases at V and 7 bases at J; junction bases unmatched: 11. The CDR3 loop spans 17 amino acids. CDR1 is MNHNS, CDR2 SASEGT, per germline. In DNA form, the CDR3 reads TGTGCCAGCAGTGAACAGGTCCTGTTAGCGGGGGGTAATGAGCAGTTCTTC. Encoded protein: CASSEQVLLAGGNEQFF.

This clone was seen a single time. The chain employs TRBV6-6 and TRBJ1-2, with a possible D match to TRBD1 (6 bases). This CDR3 has 13 amino acids. The ends were cut back, 5 bases at V and 4 bases at J, with 11 bases in the middle. Germline CDR1 and CDR2: MNHNY and SVGAGI (reference sequence). The CDR3 sequence is CASSTDRFYGYTF. The CDR3 region has the DNA TGTGCCAGCAGTACGGACAGATTCTATGGCTACACCTTC.

The V and J genes are TRBV7-2 and TRBJ1-2; the D gene is possibly TRBD1 (6 bases). Germline lookup yields CDR1 SGHTA and CDR2 FQGNSA. There are 19 residues in the CDR3. The germline V and J ends were trimmed by 2 bases and 4 bases, with 26 bases remaining between them. The CDR3 DNA reads as TGTGCCAGCAGCTTAACGAGTTTGGGTCAGGGGCTAGGCGGCTATGGCTACACCTTC. It specifies CASSLTSLGQGLGGYGYTF.

The chain employs TRBV19 and TRBJ1-2, with 8 nucleotides matching TRBD1. V lost 8 bases and J lost 6; bases outside the gene matches: 14. Germline loops: CDR1 LNHDA, CDR2 SQIVND (reference sequence). There are 15 residues in the CDR3. The CDR3 DNA reads as TGTGCCAGTCGAAGGGGCGACAGGGGAGTACATGGCTACACCTTC. The encoded protein is CASRRGDRGVHGYTF.

In DNA, the CDR3 is TGTGCCAGCAGCGTGGACGGCCCCGGAGACTATGGCTACACCTTC. Its protein product is CASSVDGPGDYGYTF. The gene calls are TRBV5-8 and TRBJ1-2; the D is unclear. The CDR3 covers 15 residues. The V gene lost 4 bases and the J gene lost 3 bases, with 16 bases spanning the gap. The germline gives CDR1 SGHTS, CDR2 YDEGEE.

This chain connects TRBV28 to TRBJ1-5; TRBD1 aligns across 8 bases. The CDR3 runs to 15 residues. Trimming at V came to 3 bases and at J to 0 bases, leaving 1 base not matched to a gene. From germline, CDR1 is MDHEN and CDR2 SYDVKM. The CDR3 spells CASSFTGGSNQPQHF. In nucleotides, the CDR3 is TGTGCCAGCAGTTTCACAGGGGGTAGCAATCAGCCCCAGCATTTT.

This chain uses TRBV28 with TRBJ1-1, with D possibly matching TRBD1 (5 bases). The V gene's germline CDR1 is MDHEN and CDR2 SYDVKM. The CDR3 covers 13 residues. V was cut by 8 bases and J by 3 bases, with 13 bases left in between. The DNA of the CDR3 is TGTGCCAGCGATGGCAGGGCCCACACTGAAGCTTTCTTT. Translated: CASDGRAHTEAFF.